These 5 T cell receptor beta chains share one sample of origin, sequenced in a study of control samples from healthy donors and cancer patients. The repertoire was sequenced with immunoSEQ multiplex PCR; TCRdb's copy has only in-frame clones and lacks some. The profile shows over 150,000 clones, around 91% of them singletons. The sequenced sample consisted of blood. These receptors were obtained from a woman aged 45-65 years in good health.

The J gene is TRBJ1-1, the V gene TRBV19; tentative D call: TRBD1 (5 bases). Germline CDR1 is LNHDA and CDR2 is SQIVND (reference sequence). The V end lost 2 bases, the J end lost 8 bases, and 21 bases lay between the germline ends. The CDR3 consists of 16 residues. For the CDR3, the DNA is TGTGCCAGTAGTATATATCGGGGCGACGAATCCCCCGAAGCTTTCTTT. Its translation is CASSIYRGDESPEAFF.

This clone was seen repeatedly, ten times or more. The rearrangement links TRBV28 to TRBJ1-1, with D hard to call. Trimming cost V 6 bases and J 6 bases, with 11 bases left between them. This CDR3 has 12 residues. CDR1 is MDHEN and CDR2 is SYDVKM in the germline V gene. CDR3 nucleotide sequence: TGTGCCAGCAGCGCCAATGGGGCTGAAGCTTTCTTT. Translation gives CASSANGAEAFF.

This chain uses TRBV30 with TRBJ1-5, with D possibly being TRBD1 (5 bases). V gave up 1 base and J gave up 7 bases, with 11 bases separating them. The CDR3 contains 13 residues. Germline assignment: CDR1 GTSNPN and CDR2 SVGIG (reference sequence). CDR3 sequence (DNA): TGTGCCTGGAGTGCAGGGCTCGAGCAGCCCCAGCATTTT. Its protein is CAWSAGLEQPQHF.

V gene TRBV28 combines with J gene TRBJ1-1; 8 bases map to TRBD1. The CDR3 is 15 amino acids. J gave up 1 base and V 5 bases, and 6 bases lay outside the gene matches. Germline V lookup: CDR1 MDHEN, CDR2 SYDVKM. CDR3 DNA: TGTGCCAGCAGTCCACCAGGGACAGGGAACACTGAAGCTTTCTTT. As protein: CASSPPGTGNTEAFF.

The J gene is TRBJ1-2, the V gene TRBV4-3; tentative D call: TRBD1 (5 bases). V was trimmed by 1 base and J by 3 bases, leaving 12 bases between them. The CDR3 spans 15 residues. The germline V gene encodes CDR1 LGHNA and CDR2 YSLEER. CDR3 DNA: TGCGCCAGCAGCCAAGTTGGAGGGGCGTACTATGGCTACACCTTC. It specifies CASSQVGGAYYGYTF.